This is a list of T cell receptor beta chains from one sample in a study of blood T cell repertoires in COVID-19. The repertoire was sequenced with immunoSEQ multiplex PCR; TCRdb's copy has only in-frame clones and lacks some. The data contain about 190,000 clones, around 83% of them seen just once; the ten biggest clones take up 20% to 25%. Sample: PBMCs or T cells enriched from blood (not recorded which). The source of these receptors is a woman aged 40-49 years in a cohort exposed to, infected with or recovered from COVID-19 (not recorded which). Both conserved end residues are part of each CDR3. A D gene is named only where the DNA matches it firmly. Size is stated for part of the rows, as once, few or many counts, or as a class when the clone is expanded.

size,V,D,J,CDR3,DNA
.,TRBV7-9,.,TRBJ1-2,CASSLFGGDGYTF,TGTGCCAGCAGCTTATTCGGCGGAGATGGCTACACCTTC
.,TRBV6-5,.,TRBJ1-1,CASSYSGRGPTEAFF,TGTGCCAGCAGTTACTCCGGCAGGGGCCCCACTGAAGCTTTCTTT
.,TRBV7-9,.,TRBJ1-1,CASNTGSVMNTEAFF,TGTGCCAGCAACACAGGGTCGGTCATGAACACTGAAGCTTTCTTT
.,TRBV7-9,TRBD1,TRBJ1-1,CASRTGANTEAFF,TGTGCCAGCAGAACAGGGGCGAACACTGAAGCTTTCTTT
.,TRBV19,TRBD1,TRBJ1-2,CASTKQGAYYGYTF,TGTGCCAGTACCAAACAGGGGGCTTACTATGGCTACACCTTC
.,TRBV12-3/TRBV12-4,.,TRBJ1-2,CASTTGYGYTF,TGTGCCAGCACGACAGGTTATGGCTACACCTTC
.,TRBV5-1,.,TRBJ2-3,CASSSSRAADTQYF,TGCGCCAGCAGTTCCTCGAGGGCCGCAGATACGCAGTATTTT
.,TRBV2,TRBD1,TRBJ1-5,CASSERRGYQPQHF,TGTGCCAGCAGTGAACGCAGGGGGTATCAGCCCCAGCATTTT
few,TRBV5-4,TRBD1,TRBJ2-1,CASSLGQGAYNEQFF,TGTGCCAGCAGCCTGGGACAGGGGGCCTACAATGAGCAGTTCTTC
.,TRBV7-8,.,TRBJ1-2,CASSLAGAGGYTF,TGTGCCAGCAGCCTAGCCGGCGCGGGTGGCTACACCTTC
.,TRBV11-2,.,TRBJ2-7,CASRRIKGLGSYEQYF,TGTGCCAGCAGAAGAATAAAGGGGTTGGGCTCCTACGAGCAGTACTTC
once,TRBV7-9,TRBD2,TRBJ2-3,CASSFSSGRTDTQYF,TGTGCCAGCAGCTTTTCTAGCGGGCGCACAGATACGCAGTATTTT
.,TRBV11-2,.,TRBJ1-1,CASSFRGNTEAFF,TGTGCCAGCAGCTTCAGGGGTAACACTGAAGCTTTCTTT
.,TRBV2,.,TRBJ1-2,CASSVTVAGYTF,TGTGCCAGCAGTGTAACAGTTGCTGGCTACACCTTC
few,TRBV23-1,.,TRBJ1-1,CASSPDSNTEAFF,TGCGCCAGCAGTCCGGACAGTAACACTGAAGCTTTCTTT
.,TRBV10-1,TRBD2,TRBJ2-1,CASSELAGGNPSSYNEQFF,TGCGCCAGCAGTGAACTAGCGGGGGGGAATCCGAGCTCCTACAATGAGCAGTTCTTC
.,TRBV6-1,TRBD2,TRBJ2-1,CASSEAAGGSYNEQFF,TGTGCCAGCAGTGAAGCGGCGGGAGGTTCCTACAATGAGCAGTTCTTC
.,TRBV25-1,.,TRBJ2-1,CASSGRVAEQFF,TGTGCCAGCAGTGGTCGGGTGGCTGAGCAGTTCTTC
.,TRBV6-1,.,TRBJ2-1,CASSEGAGGNEQFF,TGTGCCAGCAGTGAAGGCGCAGGGGGGAATGAGCAGTTCTTC
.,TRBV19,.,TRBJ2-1,CASNQPGGGEQFF,TGTGCCAGTAACCAACCGGGGGGCGGTGAGCAGTTCTTC
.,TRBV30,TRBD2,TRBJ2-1,CAWRLGLAGISGNEQFF,TGTGCCTGGAGGCTCGGACTAGCGGGAATAAGCGGCAATGAGCAGTTCTTC
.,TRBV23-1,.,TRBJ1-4,CARSPATNEKLFF,TGCGCCAGGAGCCCTGCAACTAATGAAAAACTGTTTTTT
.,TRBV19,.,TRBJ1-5,CASSIDHSQPQHF,TGTGCCAGTAGTATAGATCATAGTCAGCCCCAGCATTTT
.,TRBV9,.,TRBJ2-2,CASSVVSTGELFF,TGTGCCAGCAGCGTAGTGAGCACCGGGGAGCTGTTTTTT
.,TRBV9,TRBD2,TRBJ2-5,CASSPGTRETQYF,TGTGCCAGCAGCCCCGGGACTAGGGAGACCCAGTACTTC
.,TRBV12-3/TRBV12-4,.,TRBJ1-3,CASSPGQGNTIYF,TGTGCCAGCAGCCCCGGACAAGGAAACACCATATATTTT
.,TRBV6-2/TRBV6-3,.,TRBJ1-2,CASSYSEALYGYTF,TGTGCCAGCAGTTACTCTGAGGCCCTCTATGGCTACACCTTC
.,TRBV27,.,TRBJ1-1,CASSWGRLNTEAFF,TGTGCCAGCAGTTGGGGCAGGTTGAACACTGAAGCTTTCTTT
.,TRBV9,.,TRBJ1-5,CASSVSGGSNQPQHF,TGTGCCAGCAGCGTTTCAGGTGGGAGCAATCAGCCCCAGCATTTT
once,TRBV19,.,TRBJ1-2,CASSPAGGNYGYTF,TGTGCCAGTAGTCCCGCGGGGGGGAACTATGGCTACACCTTC
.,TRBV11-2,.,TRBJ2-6,CASSLAVSGANVLTF,TGTGCCAGCAGCTTAGCTGTCTCTGGGGCCAACGTCCTGACTTTC
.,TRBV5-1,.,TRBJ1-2,CASSPETPLNYGYTF,TGCGCCAGCAGCCCCGAGACACCCCTTAACTATGGCTACACCTTC
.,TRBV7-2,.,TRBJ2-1,CASSLALGVPYNEQFF,TGTGCCAGCAGCTTAGCGTTGGGAGTGCCCTACAATGAGCAGTTCTTC
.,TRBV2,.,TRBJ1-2,CASSEDPGDGYTF,TGTGCCAGCAGTGAAGATCCAGGGGATGGCTACACCTTC
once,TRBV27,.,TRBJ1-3,CASSEWGDPGNTIYF,TGTGCCAGCAGCGAATGGGGGGACCCTGGAAACACCATATATTTT
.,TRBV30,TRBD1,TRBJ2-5,CAWSGPGTGAGETQYF,TGTGCCTGGAGTGGCCCGGGGACAGGGGCCGGTGAGACCCAGTACTTC
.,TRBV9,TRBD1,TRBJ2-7,CASSVAGQGGYEQYF,TGTGCCAGCAGCGTAGCTGGACAGGGGGGCTACGAGCAGTACTTC
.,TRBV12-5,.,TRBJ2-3,CASGLYREGNTQYF,TGTGCTAGTGGTTTGTACAGGGAGGGGAATACGCAGTATTTT
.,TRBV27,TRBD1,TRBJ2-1,CASSPGQGPYNEQFF,TGTGCCAGCAGCCCAGGACAGGGCCCCTACAATGAGCAGTTCTTC
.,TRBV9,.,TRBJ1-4,CASSVDGAPTNEKLFF,TGTGCCAGCAGCGTAGACGGAGCCCCAACTAATGAAAAACTGTTTTTT
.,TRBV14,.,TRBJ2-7,CASSQRRASYEQYF,TGTGCCAGCAGCCAAAGGCGGGCGTCCTACGAGCAGTACTTC
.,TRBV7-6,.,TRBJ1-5,CASSLNLGQPQHF,TGTGCCAGCAGCTTAAACCTCGGTCAGCCCCAGCATTTT
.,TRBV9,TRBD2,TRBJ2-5,CASSVAFGLAGSNQETQYF,TGTGCCAGCAGCGTAGCGTTTGGACTAGCGGGCTCAAATCAAGAGACCCAGTACTTC
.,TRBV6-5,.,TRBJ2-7,CASSYALGHYEQYF,TGTGCCAGCAGTTACGCCCTTGGACATTACGAGCAGTACTTC
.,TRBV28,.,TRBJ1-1,CASNYYLRNTEAFF,TGTGCCAGCAATTATTACCTCAGGAACACTGAAGCTTTCTTT